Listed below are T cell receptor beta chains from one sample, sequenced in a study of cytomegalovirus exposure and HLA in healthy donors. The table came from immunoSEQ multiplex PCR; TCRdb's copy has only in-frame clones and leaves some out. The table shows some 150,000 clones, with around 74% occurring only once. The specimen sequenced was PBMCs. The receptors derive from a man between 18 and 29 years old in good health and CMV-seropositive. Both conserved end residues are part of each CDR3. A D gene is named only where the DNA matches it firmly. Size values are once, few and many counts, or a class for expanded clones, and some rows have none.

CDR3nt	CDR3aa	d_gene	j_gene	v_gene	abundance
TGTGCCAGCAGCTCCCGAAGGGGGATGACAGTTAACACTGAAGCTTTCTTT	CASSSRRGMTVNTEAFF	-	TRBJ1-1	TRBV7-9	-
TGTGCCAGCAGCCGCGGGACAGCCTACGAGCAGTACTTC	CASSRGTAYEQYF	-	TRBJ2-7	TRBV4-2	-
TGTGCCAGCACCCGGGGAAGGTCCTACGAGCAGTACTTC	CASTRGRSYEQYF	-	TRBJ2-7	TRBV28	-
TGTGCCAGCAGCCTTCCCACGACAGGGAAAAACATTCAGTACTTC	CASSLPTTGKNIQYF	TRBD1	TRBJ2-4	TRBV7-9	-
TGCGCCAGCAGTGATTTTCTCCGGTCGGCAGGCGGGGCCGGGGAGCTGTTTTTT	CASSDFLRSAGGAGELFF	-	TRBJ2-2	TRBV10-2	-
TGTGCCAGCAAAGGTCTAGCGGGGTGCACCTACGAGCAGTACTTC	CASKGLAGCTYEQYF	TRBD2	TRBJ2-7	TRBV27	-
TGCAGGGCGGGGGGGATGAACACTGAAGCTTTCTTT	CRAGGMNTEAFF	-	TRBJ1-1	TRBV29-1	-
TGTGCCAGCAGCCCATTTGACAAGGCGGGCTACGAGCAGTACTTC	CASSPFDKAGYEQYF	-	TRBJ2-7	TRBV7-9	-
TGTGCCTATATTAGCGACTCTGGGGCCAACGTCCTGACTTTC	CAYISDSGANVLTF	-	TRBJ2-6	TRBV7-9	few
TGTGCCAGCAGCCCAAACAGGGGGGCGACCAAAAACATTCAGTACTTC	CASSPNRGATKNIQYF	TRBD1	TRBJ2-4	TRBV7-2	-
TGCAGCGTTTCGGGGGGACCGACGTCCTACGAGCAGTACTTC	CSVSGGPTSYEQYF	TRBD2	TRBJ2-7	TRBV29-1	once